A single sample gave rise to the 17 T cell receptor beta chains below, sequenced in a study of CD8 T cells in Susac syndrome. Random-hexamer reverse transcription was applied to about 0.45 to 1 ug RNA. TCRdb re-called the immunoSEQ multiplex PCR reads through MiXCR, storing one row per CDR3 protein. The sample includes some 130,000 distinct CDR3 sequences, around 95% of them seen just once. What was sequenced was CD8+ T cells from PBMCs. The receptors here all came from a human donor with Susac syndrome.

The V and J genes are TRBV18 and TRBJ2-5, with D uncertain. V lost 2 bases and J lost 1, with 11 bases in between. In germline, CDR1 is KGHSH, CDR2 LQKENI. This CDR3 has 15 residues. The CDR3 here is CASSPEVAIQETQYF. CDR3 nucleotides: TGTGCCAGCTCACCAGAAGTGGCCATCCAAGAGACCCAGTACTTC.

V usage is TRBV20-1 and J usage is TRBJ2-7, with D unclear. This CDR3 comprises 13 residues. Germline CDR1 reads DFQATT; CDR2 reads SNEGSKA (reference sequence). Trimming cost V 1 base and J 0 bases, with 7 bases left between them. In DNA form, the CDR3 reads TGCAGTGCTAGAGTAGGGTCCTCCTACGAGCAGTACTTC. This sequence encodes CSARVGSSYEQYF.

In nucleotides, the CDR3 is TGTGCCAGCAGTCCGAGCGGCGAATCCTACAATGAGCAGTTCTTC. Amino acid sequence: CASSPSGESYNEQFF. The chain has TRBV12-3 or TRBV12-4 and TRBJ2-1, with D possibly being TRBD2 (5 bases). V was clipped by 5 bases and J by 1 base, with 12 bases between them. The length of the CDR3 is 15 residues.

V usage is TRBV14 and J usage is TRBJ1-1; D not resolved. Looked up from germline, CDR1 is SGHDN and CDR2 is FVKESK. V was shortened by 4 bases and J by 11 bases, with 11 bases between the two germline ends. The CDR3 has 11 amino acids. CDR3 sequence: CASSLGNRAFF. CDR3 DNA: TGTGCCAGCAGCCTTGGAAATAGGGCTTTCTTT.

The chain joins TRBV27 to TRBJ1-2, with TRBD1 identical over 7 bases. Per the germline V gene, CDR1 is MNHEY and CDR2 is SMNVEV (reference sequence). Germline trimming cut 7 bases from V and 6 bases from J; bases unmatched to any gene: 5. The CDR3 sequence is 12 residues long. The CDR3 spells CASTSGGDGYTF. The CDR3 coding sequence is TGTGCCAGCACCTCAGGGGGTGATGGCTACACCTTC.

CDR3 sequence reads: CASHFKGTDEQFF. The CDR3 DNA sequence: TGCGCCAGCCACTTTAAGGGAACGGATGAGCAGTTCTTC. The chain carries TRBV5-1 and TRBJ2-1; no reliable D call. CDR1 and CDR2 (germline): SGHRS, YFSETQ. V was pared by 7 bases and J by 8 bases, with 16 bases between. The CDR3 covers 13 residues.

This rearrangement joins TRBV27 to TRBJ1-5; D remains ambiguous. Trimming removed 0 bases from V and 3 bases from J, with 12 bases in between. The CDR3 runs to 16 residues. Germline-derived CDR1 and CDR2 are MNHEY and SMNVEV (reference sequence). CDR3 in amino acids: CASSLSRRAVNQPQHF. CDR3 bases: TGTGCCAGCAGTTTATCGCGAAGGGCCGTCAATCAGCCCCAGCATTTT.

The chain combines TRBV9 with TRBJ1-3; D is uncertain. Germline assignment: CDR1 SGDLS and CDR2 YYNGEE. V dropped 8 bases and J dropped 0 bases, with 6 bases sitting between them. The CDR3 contains 12 residues. In nucleotides, the CDR3 is TGTGCCAGTACTTCCTCTGGAAACACCATATATTTT. Translated: CASTSSGNTIYF. Full variable domain (outside the CDR3, taken from reference TRBV9 and TRBJ1-3): DSGVTQTPKHLITATGQRVTLRCSPRSGDLSVYWYQQSLDQGLQFLIQYYNGEERAKGNILERFSAQQFPDLHSELNLSSLELGDSALYFCASTSSGNTIYFGEGSWLTVV.

The chain combines TRBV5-1 with TRBJ2-7, with unresolved D. CDR1 and CDR2 from the germline V gene are SGHRS and YFSETQ. CDR3 size: 12 residues. V was cut by 0 bases and J by 5 bases, with 6 bases left in between. CDR3 region: CASSLEWNEQYF. In DNA, the CDR3 is TGCGCCAGCAGCTTGGAATGGAACGAGCAGTACTTC.

The rearrangement joins TRBV4-1 to TRBJ1-5; no clear D gene. The germline V and J ends were trimmed by 0 bases and 7 bases, with 10 bases remaining between them. The CDR3 is 14 residues long. Germline CDR1 MGHRA, CDR2 YSYEKL. This CDR3 is CASSQDGSNQPQHF. The CDR3 DNA sequence: TGCGCCAGCAGCCAAGATGGGAGTAACCAGCCCCAGCATTTT.

The chain recombines TRBV25-1 with TRBJ1-1, with 7 bases aligning to TRBD1. The CDR3 totals 17 residues. V gave up 2 bases and J gave up 4 bases; unmatched junction bases: 13. Germline-derived CDR1 and CDR2 are MGHDK and SYGVNS. CDR3 protein: CASSEPPRDPGGTEAFF. For the CDR3, the DNA is TGTGCCAGCAGTGAACCGCCGAGGGACCCAGGGGGCACTGAAGCTTTCTTT.

The V call is TRBV15, the J call TRBJ1-2, with 8 positions matching TRBD1. CDR1 LNHNV and CDR2 YYDKDF come from the germline V gene (reference sequence). V gave up 3 bases and J gave up 5 bases; unmatched junction bases: 14. The CDR3 contains 17 residues. CDR3 DNA: TGTGCCACCAGCAGCCCCACAATAGGACAGGGAGGATATGGCTACACCTTC. Translation: CATSSPTIGQGGYGYTF.

The chain uses TRBV20-1 and TRBJ1-1; unclear D gene. The germline V gene encodes CDR1 DFQATT and CDR2 SNEGSKA (reference sequence). The CDR3 is made up of 11 amino acids. V was shortened by 3 bases and J by 4 bases, with 6 bases between the two germline ends. The DNA of the CDR3 is TGCAGTGCTAGCAAGGGCACTGAAGCTTTCTTT. Translating gives CSASKGTEAFF.

The J gene is TRBJ2-7, the V gene TRBV7-3; no clear D gene. CDR1 is SGHTA, CDR2 FQGTGA, per germline. The CDR3 spans 13 residues. Trimming removed 1 base at V and 7 bases at J, with 11 bases between. The CDR3 DNA reads TGTGCCAGCAGCTTAAATCAGAGAATGGAGCAGTACTTC. Residues: CASSLNQRMEQYF.

The chain uses TRBV15 and TRBJ1-5; D may be TRBD1 (6 bases). V was clipped by 0 bases and J by 0 bases, with 12 bases between them. The germline V gene encodes CDR1 LNHNV and CDR2 YYDKDF (reference sequence). The length of the CDR3 is 17 residues. The CDR3 DNA is TGTGCCACCAGCAGAGATAGGACAGAACATAGCAATCAGCCCCAGCATTTT. It yields the protein CATSRDRTEHSNQPQHF.

This chain connects TRBV6-1 to TRBJ2-2; D might be TRBD2 (6 bases). Deletions cut 5 bases from V and 3 bases from J, with 16 bases between. The CDR3 covers 16 residues. Germline loops: CDR1 MNHNS, CDR2 SASEGT. The CDR3 DNA follows: TGTGCCAGCAGTATGGGCGGGGCCCCCTACACCGGGGAGCTGTTTTTT. It translates to CASSMGGAPYTGELFF.

This chain uses TRBV29-1 with TRBJ2-3; no firm D call. CDR3 length: 13 residues. V lost 3 bases to trimming and J lost 3 bases, with 10 bases between them. In germline, CDR1 is SQVTM, CDR2 ANQGSEA. The CDR3 DNA is TGCAGCGTTGATCGCCAGAGTACAGATACGCAGTATTTT. It is translated as CSVDRQSTDTQYF.